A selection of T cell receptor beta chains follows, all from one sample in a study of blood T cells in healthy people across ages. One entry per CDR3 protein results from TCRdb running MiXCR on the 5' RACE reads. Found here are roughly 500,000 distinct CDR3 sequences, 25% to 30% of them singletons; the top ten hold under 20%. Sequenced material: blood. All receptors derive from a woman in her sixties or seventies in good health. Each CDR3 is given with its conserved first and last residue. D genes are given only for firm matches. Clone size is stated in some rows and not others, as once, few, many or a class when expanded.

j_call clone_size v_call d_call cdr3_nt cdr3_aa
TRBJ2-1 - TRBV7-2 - TGTGCCAACAGCCTAGCCGAGCTTGAGCAGTTCTTC CANSLAELEQFF
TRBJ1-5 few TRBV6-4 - TGTGCCAGCAGTCTATACGATCAGCCCCAGCATTTT CASSLYDQPQHF
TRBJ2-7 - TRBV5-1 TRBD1 TGCGCCAGCAGCTTGGGGGGGACAGGGGCCCGCTACGAGCAGTACTTC CASSLGGTGARYEQYF
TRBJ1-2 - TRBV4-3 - TGCGCCAGCACCCCACGCCGGGCCCTTTCCCCCTATGGCTACACCTTC CASTPRRALSPYGYTF
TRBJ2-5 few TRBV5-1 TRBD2 TGCGCCAGCAGCTTGGCCCTAGCGGGGGCCCAAGAGACCCAGTACTTC CASSLALAGAQETQYF
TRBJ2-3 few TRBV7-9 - TGTGCCAGCAGTATCGGAGGGCAGGGCACAGATACGCAGTATTTT CASSIGGQGTDTQYF
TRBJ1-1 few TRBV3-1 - TGTGCCAGCAGCCAATTTCGGGTCATGAACACTGAAGCTTTCTTT CASSQFRVMNTEAFF
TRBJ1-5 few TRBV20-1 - TGCAGTGCTAGAGATTTCCCGGGAATCAATCAGCCCCAGCATTTT CSARDFPGINQPQHF
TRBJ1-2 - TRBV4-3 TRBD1 TGCGCCAGCAGCCAAGCGACAGGGGGACTGAACTATGGCTACACCTTC CASSQATGGLNYGYTF
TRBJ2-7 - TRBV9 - TGTGCCAGCAGCGCAGAGCGATTCGCCTACGAGCAGTACTTC CASSAERFAYEQYF
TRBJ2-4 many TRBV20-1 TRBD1 TGCAGTGCTGGACAGGGGGCCAAAAACATTCAGTACTTC CSAGQGAKNIQYF
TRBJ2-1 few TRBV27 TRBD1 TGTGCCAGCACCTTAACGACAGGGAATGAGCAGTTCTTC CASTLTTGNEQFF
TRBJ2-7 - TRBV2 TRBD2 TGTGCCAGCAGCGAATTCGGGACTATAAACGAGCAGTACTTC CASSEFGTINEQYF
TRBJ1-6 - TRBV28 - TGTGCCAGCACCCCCAAGGGAAACACCAATAATTCACCCCTCCACTTT CASTPKGNTNNSPLHF
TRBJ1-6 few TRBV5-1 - TGCGCCAGCAGCTGGGACGGTTATAATTCACCCCTCCACTTT CASSWDGYNSPLHF
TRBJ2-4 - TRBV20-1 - TGCAGTGCTCCTGACCCCTCTGGGGCTCGAGGCAAAAACATTCAGTACTTC CSAPDPSGARGKNIQYF
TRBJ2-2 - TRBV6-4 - TGTGCCAGCAGTGACTCATACACCGGGGAGCTGTTTTTT CASSDSYTGELFF
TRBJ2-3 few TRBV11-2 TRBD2 TGTGCCAGCAGCCTGACTAGCGGGGGAGATATTAGCACAGATACGCAGTATTTT CASSLTSGGDISTDTQYF
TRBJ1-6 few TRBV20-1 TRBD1 TGCAGTGCCAGCCCGACAGGGGAGTCACCCCTCCACTTT CSASPTGESPLHF
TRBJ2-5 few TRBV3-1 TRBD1 TGTGCCAGCAGCCCAGGCGGGACAGGGGGCGCGAAGACCCAGTACTTC CASSPGGTGGAKTQYF